This T cell receptor (beta chain) was documented in a study of shared clonotypes between healthy human individuals. Study-level results: Only blood samples were collected, and tissue repertoires likely differ.

The V gene lost 6 bases and the J gene lost 3 bases, with 18 bases spanning the gap. The CDR3 consists of 15 residues. Per germline, CDR1 MNHNY and CDR2 SVGAGI (reference sequence). The run depth of the assay was deep. Some clones are missing from TCRdb's copy, which holds only in-frame ones; the method was immunoSEQ multiplex PCR. This table holds 2 million to 2.5 million clones, approximately 95% found once. The donors, healthy adults who were HIV-negative, had experienced no recent acute infections or vaccinations. A note on this clone: Its specificity is unknown.

The TCR originated in a man aged 18 to 35 in good health. The material sequenced was naive CD4+ T cells sorted from blood. Subset in this sample: CD45RA+ positively selected. The chain joins TRBV6-6 to TRBJ2-7; maybe TRBD2 (6 bases). CDR3 region: CASSRSQGLYYEQYF. The CDR3 DNA reads TGTGCCAGCAGCCGAAGTCAGGGACTCTACTACGAGCAGTACTTC.